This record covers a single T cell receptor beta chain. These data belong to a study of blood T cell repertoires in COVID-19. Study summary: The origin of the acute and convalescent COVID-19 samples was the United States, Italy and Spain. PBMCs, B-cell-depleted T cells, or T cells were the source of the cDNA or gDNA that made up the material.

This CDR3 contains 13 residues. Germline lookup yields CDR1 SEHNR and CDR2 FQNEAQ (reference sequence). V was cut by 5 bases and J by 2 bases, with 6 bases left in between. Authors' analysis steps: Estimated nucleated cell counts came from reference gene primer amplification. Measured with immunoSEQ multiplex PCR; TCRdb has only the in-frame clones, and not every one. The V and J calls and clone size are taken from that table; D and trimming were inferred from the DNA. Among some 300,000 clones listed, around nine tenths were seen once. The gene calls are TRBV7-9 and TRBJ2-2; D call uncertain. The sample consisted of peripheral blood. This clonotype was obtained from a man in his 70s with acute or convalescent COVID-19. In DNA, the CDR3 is TGTGCCAGCAGCAACACCAACACCGGGGAGCTGTTTTTT. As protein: CASSNTNTGELFF.